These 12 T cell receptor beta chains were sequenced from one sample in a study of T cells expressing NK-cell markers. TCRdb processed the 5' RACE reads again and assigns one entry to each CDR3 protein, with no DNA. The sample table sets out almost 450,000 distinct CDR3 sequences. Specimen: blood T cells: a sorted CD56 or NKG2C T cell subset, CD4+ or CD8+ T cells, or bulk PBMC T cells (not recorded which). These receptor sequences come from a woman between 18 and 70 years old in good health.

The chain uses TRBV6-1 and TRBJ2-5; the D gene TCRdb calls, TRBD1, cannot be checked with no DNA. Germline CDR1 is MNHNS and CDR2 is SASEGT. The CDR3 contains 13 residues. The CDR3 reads CASQNRGAETQYF.

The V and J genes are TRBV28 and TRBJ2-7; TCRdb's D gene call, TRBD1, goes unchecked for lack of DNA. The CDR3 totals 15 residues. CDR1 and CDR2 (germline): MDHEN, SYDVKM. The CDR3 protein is CASSLGGGIPYEQYF.

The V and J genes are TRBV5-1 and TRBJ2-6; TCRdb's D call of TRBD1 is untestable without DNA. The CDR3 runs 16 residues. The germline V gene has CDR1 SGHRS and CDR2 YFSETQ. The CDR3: CTSSLRQASGANVLTF.

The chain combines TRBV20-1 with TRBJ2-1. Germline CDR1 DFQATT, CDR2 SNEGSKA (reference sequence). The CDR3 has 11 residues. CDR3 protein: CSAPTHNEQFF.

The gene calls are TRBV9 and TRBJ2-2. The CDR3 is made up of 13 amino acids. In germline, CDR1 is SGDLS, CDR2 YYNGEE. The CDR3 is CASSVDRGGELFF.

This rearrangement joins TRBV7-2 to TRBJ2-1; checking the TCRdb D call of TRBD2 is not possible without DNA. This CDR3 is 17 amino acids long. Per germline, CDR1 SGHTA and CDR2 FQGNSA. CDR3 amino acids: CASKGLAGGPSRNEQFF.

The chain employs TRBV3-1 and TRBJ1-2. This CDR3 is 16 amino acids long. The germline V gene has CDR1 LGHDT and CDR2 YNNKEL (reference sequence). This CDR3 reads CASSQGRRKTNYGYTF.

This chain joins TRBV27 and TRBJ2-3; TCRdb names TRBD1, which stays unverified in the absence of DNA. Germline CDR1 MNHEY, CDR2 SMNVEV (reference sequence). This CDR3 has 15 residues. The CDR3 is CASSVLTGGQDTQYF.

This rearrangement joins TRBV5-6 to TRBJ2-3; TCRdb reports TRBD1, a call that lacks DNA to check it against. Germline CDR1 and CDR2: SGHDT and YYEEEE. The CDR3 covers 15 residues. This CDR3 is CASSPGTRTADTQYF.

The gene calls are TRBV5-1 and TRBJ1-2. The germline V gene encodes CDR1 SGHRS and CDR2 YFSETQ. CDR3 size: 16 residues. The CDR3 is CASSLAPERIHYGYTF.

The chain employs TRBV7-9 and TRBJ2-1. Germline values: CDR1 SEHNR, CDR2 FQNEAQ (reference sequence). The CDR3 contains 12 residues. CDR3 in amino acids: CASSLEDNEQFF.

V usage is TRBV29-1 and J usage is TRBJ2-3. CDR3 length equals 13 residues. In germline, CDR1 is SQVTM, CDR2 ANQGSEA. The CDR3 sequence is CSVDRLGTDTQYF.